Sequencing of this T cell receptor (beta chain) was carried out in a study of OX40 agonist ivuxolimab in advanced cancers. Background on the whole study: The costimulatory receptor OX40 (CD134) was targeted by ivuxolimab, a fully human IgG2 agonistic monoclonal antibody. Intravenous ivuxolimab was administered to patients every 2 weeks at six dose levels: 0.01, 0.1, 0.3, 1.5, 3 and 10 mg/kg. Of the roughly 54 dose-escalation patients, hepatocellular carcinoma was present in 19, melanoma in about 15, renal cell carcinoma in 9 and head and neck cancer in 9. The paper reports the monotherapy dose-escalation portion (N ≈ 50 patients) of the phase I ivuxolimab trial. A male proportion of almost 85% and a mean age of approximately 60 years, ranging from about 20 to 85, were recorded for the dose-escalation cohort. Prior anti-PD-1, anti-PD-L1 or anti-CTLA-4 therapy was permitted, and approximately 42% of dose-escalation patients had received checkpoint inhibitors. Partial responses occurred in three dose-escalation patients: two with cutaneous melanoma and one with hepatocellular carcinoma. The purpose of peripheral TCRbeta sequencing was to test whether ivuxolimab changed TCR sequence diversity and led to clonal T-cell expansion.

The trial excluded patients who had a history of autoimmune disease or were on systemic immunosuppression. Peripheral blood for TCR sequencing was collected from all dose cohorts at baseline, on cycle 4 day 1, and on cycle 7 day 1. Samples came from an open-label, multicenter, first-in-human phase I dose-escalation trial of ivuxolimab. Adults with locally advanced or metastatic melanoma, renal cell carcinoma, hepatocellular carcinoma or head and neck squamous cell carcinoma were enrolled in the trial. Before TCR sequencing, CD4+ T cells and CD8+ T cells were sorted from peripheral blood as separate populations. Between the V and J ends, shortened by 1 base and 5 bases respectively, the junction contains 20 bases. From the germline V gene, CDR1 is MNHNS and CDR2 is SASEGT. Measured from the cysteine to the phenylalanine, the CDR3 is 17 residues long. Solely the CDR3 DNA is kept, with 51 bases framed from the first base.

Concerning this clone: No antigen is known for it. Base qualities were left out, and no much larger clone turns up one base away.

Points the paper makes about the study in general: In the 0.1-3.0 mg/kg groups, partial responders had among the lowest normalized peripheral clonal expansion, particularly in CD8+ T cells. Low levels of normalized T-cell clonal expansion were also shown by some nonresponding patients. Antigen specificity was not determined for the clonally expanded peripheral T cells. After ivuxolimab, CD8+ T cells had more expanded clones than CD4+ T cells on average. At doses of 0.1 to 3.0 mg/kg, clonal expansion of both CD4+ and CD8+ T cells in blood was seen between baseline and week 6.

Genomic DNA was extracted from sorted cells for sequencing of the TCRbeta CDR3 region. TCRbeta CDR3 regions were sequenced using the immunoSEQ Assay. This is the immuneACCESS table as TCRdb keeps it, with only in-frame sequences that have V and J called. A part of the clones is gone; compared with another copy, unresolved V genes explain less than half, and the rest is unexplained. The sample table lists some 70,000 clones, 65% to 85% of them with a count of one. Jointly, the top ten make up approximately 8% of the sample. The clonotype was recovered from an adult with an advanced solid tumor such as melanoma, head and neck, liver or kidney cancer. The source was CD4+ or CD8+ T cells sorted from blood, collected in a trial of the OX40 agonist ivuxolimab. Recombination linked TRBV6-1 to TRBJ2-5, and the D gene may be TRBD2, 7 bases matching. The bases are TGTGCCAGCAGTGAAGAGGGGGTCGGGGGGCGTATGGAGACCCAGTACTTC. Translation gives CASSEEGVGGRMETQYF.